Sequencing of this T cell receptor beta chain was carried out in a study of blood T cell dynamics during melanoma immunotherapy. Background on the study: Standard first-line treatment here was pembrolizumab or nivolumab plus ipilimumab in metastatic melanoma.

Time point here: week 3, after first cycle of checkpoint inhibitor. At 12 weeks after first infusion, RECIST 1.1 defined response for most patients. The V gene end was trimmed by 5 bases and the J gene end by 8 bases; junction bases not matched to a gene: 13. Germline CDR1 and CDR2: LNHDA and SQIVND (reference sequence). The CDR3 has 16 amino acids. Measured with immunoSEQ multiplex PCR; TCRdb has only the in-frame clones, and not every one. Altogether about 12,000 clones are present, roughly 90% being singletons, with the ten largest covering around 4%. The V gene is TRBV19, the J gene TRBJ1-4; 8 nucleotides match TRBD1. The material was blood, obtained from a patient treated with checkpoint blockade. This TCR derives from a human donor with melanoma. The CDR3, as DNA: TGTGCCAGTAGTCCCTCCGGACAGGGACCTCCCGAAAAACTGTTTTTT. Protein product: CASSPSGQGPPEKLFF.